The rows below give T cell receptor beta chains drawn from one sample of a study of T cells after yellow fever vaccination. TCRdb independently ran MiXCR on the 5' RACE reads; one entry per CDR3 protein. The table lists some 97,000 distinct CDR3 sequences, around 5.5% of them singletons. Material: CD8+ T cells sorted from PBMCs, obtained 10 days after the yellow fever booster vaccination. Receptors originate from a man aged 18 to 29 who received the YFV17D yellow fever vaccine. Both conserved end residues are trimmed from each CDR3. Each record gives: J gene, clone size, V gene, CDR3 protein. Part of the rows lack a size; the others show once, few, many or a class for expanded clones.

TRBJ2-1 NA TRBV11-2 ASSAGTGGFEQF
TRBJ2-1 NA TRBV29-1 SVDPQGNYNEQF
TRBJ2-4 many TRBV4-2 ASSQEPGGTIKIQLAKNIQY
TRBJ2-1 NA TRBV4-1 ASSQEHTASYNEQF
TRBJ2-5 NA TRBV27 ASSRQRRGEETQY
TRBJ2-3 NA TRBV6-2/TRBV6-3 ASRRMTGVGADTQY
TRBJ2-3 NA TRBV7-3 ASSPGPFITDTQY
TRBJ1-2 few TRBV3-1 ASSQDSADRTWGYT
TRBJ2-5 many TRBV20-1 SAETSGGAETQY
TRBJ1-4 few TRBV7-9 ASSLKGGEKLF
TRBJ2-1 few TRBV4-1 ASSQGRERGDNEQF
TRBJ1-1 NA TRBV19 ASSWVANTEAF
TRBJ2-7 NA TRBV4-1 ASSQNREPYEQY
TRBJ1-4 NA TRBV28 ATVGGWSNEKLF
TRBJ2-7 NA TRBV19 ASSTRQGTSYEQY
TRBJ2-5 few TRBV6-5 ASSYSGSGGETQY
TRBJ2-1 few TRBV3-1 ASSQDEGEDPNEQF
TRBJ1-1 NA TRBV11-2 ASSPRGTLNTEAF
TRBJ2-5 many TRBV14 ASSRTMGTQETQY
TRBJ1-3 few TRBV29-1 SVERQLFSGNTIY